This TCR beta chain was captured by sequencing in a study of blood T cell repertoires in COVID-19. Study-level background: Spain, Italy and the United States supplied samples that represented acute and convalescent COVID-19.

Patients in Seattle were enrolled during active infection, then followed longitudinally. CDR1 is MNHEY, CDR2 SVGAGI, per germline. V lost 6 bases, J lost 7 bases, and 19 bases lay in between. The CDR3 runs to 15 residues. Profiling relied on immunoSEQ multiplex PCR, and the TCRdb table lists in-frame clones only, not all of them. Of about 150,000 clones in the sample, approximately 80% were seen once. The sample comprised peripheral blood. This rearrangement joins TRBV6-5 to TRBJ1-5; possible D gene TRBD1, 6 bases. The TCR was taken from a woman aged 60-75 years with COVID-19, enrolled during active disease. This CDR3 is CASRVVTGLGQPQHF. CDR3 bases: TGTGCCAGCAGGGTGGTTACAGGGTTGGGGCAGCCCCAGCATTTT.